Below are 16 T cell receptor beta chains sequenced from a single sample in a study of Graves' ophthalmopathy and Graves' hyperthyroidism. Transcripts of RNA were the source for amplifying TCR beta CDR3 regions. The library came from an HTBI-primed first-round RT-PCR and a second-round multiplex PCR. TCRdb fed the multiplex PCR reads into MiXCR, producing one record per CDR3 protein. The sample has about 1.2 million distinct CDR3 sequences, 36% seen once. Sequenced sample: peripheral blood or thyroid tissue (not recorded which). These receptors were collected from an adult man with Graves' hyperthyroidism.

In the case of this clonotype: Given a much more abundant clone one base away, this may be a read error. The chain joins TRBV5-1 to TRBJ2-5; either TRBD1 or TRBD2 may supply D (5 bases each). Trimming removed 6 bases from V and 7 bases from J, with 16 bases in between. This CDR3 has 13 amino acids. Looked up from germline, CDR1 is SGHRS and CDR2 is YFSETQ. This CDR3 reads CASTLISGGTQYF. CDR3 sequence (DNA): TGCGCCAGCACCTTAATATCTGGGGGGACCCAGTACTTC.

The chain recombines TRBV14 with TRBJ2-7, with D possibly being TRBD1 (5 bases). CDR3 length: 14 residues. Germline V lookup: CDR1 SGHDN, CDR2 FVKESK. With 11 bases removed from V and 1 base from J, the gap between germline ends came to 18 bases. The DNA of the CDR3 is TGTGCCGAAGGGGCCTACCCGAGATCCTACGAGCAGTACTTC. This sequence encodes CAEGAYPRSYEQYF.

There are many counts of this clonotype. V is TRBV10-2 and J is TRBJ2-7; a weak D match, TRBD2 (6 bases). Germline CDR1 and CDR2: WSHSY and SAAADI. Trimming cost V 5 bases and J 7 bases, with 12 bases left between them. The CDR3 is 12 residues long. CDR3 in DNA: TGCGCCAGCAGTAAGGGCGCGGGAGAGCAGTACTTC. Encoded protein: CASSKGAGEQYF.

The chain carries TRBV29-1 and TRBJ1-2, with D unclear. The V end lost 8 bases, the J end lost 8 bases, and 12 bases lay between the germline ends. CDR3 length: 10 amino acids. Germline CDR1 reads SQVTM; CDR2 reads ANQGSEA. CDR3 loop: CSLAVGGYTF. The CDR3 DNA reads TGCAGCTTAGCCGTGGGAGGCTACACCTTC.

Many counts were recorded for this clonotype. The V gene is TRBV7-9, the J gene TRBJ2-7, with 9 bases matching TRBD1. The ends lost 5 bases at V and 11 bases at J; junction bases unmatched: 7. The germline V gene encodes CDR1 SEHNR and CDR2 FQNEAQ (reference sequence). This CDR3 has 12 residues. For the CDR3, the DNA is TGTGCCAGCAGCCCGAACGGGGACAGGGAGTACTTC. Protein: CASSPNGDREYF. Using reference TRBV7-9 and TRBJ2-7 for the parts outside the CDR3, the full variable domain is DTGVSQNPRHKITKRGQNVTFRCDPISEHNRLYWYRQTLGQGPEFLTYFQNEAQLEKSRLLSDRFSAERPKGSFSTLEIQRTEQGDSAMYLCASSPNGDREYFGPGTRLTVT.

This clonotype was seen repeatedly, ten times or more. This chain links TRBV29-1 with TRBJ2-5, with D possibly matching TRBD2 (7 bases). CDR1 SQVTM and CDR2 ANQGSEA come from the germline V gene. This CDR3 contains 14 residues. V was shortened by 3 bases and J by 1 base, with 12 bases between the two germline ends. CDR3 nucleotide sequence: TGCAGCGTTGACCCGCGGGGGCGCCAAGAGACCCAGTACTTC. Its protein is CSVDPRGRQETQYF.

In its sample, this clonotype was seen a few times. This chain links TRBV4-3 with TRBJ2-2; no clear D. Trimming took 0 bases from V and 1 from J, leaving 9 bases between them. The CDR3 is made up of 16 amino acids. Germline V lookup: CDR1 LGHNA, CDR2 YSLEER. The CDR3 here is CASSQDPSKNTGELFF. CDR3 sequence (DNA): TGCGCCAGCAGCCAAGATCCGAGTAAGAACACCGGGGAGCTGTTTTTT.

The table lists this clonotype with a count of one. This chain connects TRBV7-9 to TRBJ2-7, with 10 bases fitting TRBD1. V lost 1 base, J lost 6 bases, and 6 bases stayed unmatched. The CDR3 has 15 amino acids. Germline loops: CDR1 SEHNR, CDR2 FQNEAQ (reference sequence). As DNA, the CDR3 is TGTGCCAGCAGCTTAGGGACAGGGGGAGTCCCCGAGCAGTACTTC. Translated: CASSLGTGGVPEQYF.

This clonotype was counted between two and nine times. This rearrangement joins TRBV7-2 to TRBJ2-7; 8 nucleotides agree with TRBD1. The CDR3 contains 14 residues. Germline V gives CDR1 SGHTA, CDR2 FQGNSA. The V gene end was trimmed by 5 bases and the J gene end by 5 bases; junction bases not matched to a gene: 8. The CDR3, as DNA: TGTGCCAGCAGCCAAGTCCCAGGGGGCAACGAGCAGTACTTC. This gives the protein CASSQVPGGNEQYF. Variable domain in full (rest from reference TRBV7-2 and TRBJ2-7): GAGVSQSPSNKVTEKGKDVELRCDPISGHTALYWYRQSLGQGLEFLIYFQGNSAPDKSGLPSDRFSAERTGGSVSTLTIQRTQQEDSAVYLCASSQVPGGNEQYFGPGTRLTVT.

The DNA for the CDR3 is TGCAGTGCTCCGGGAGGGGGTGGCGAGCAGTACTTC. This encodes CSAPGGGGEQYF. V is TRBV20-1 and J is TRBJ2-7, with 8 bases lining up with TRBD2. From germline, CDR1 is DFQATT and CDR2 SNEGSKA (reference sequence). Trimming took 5 bases from V and 6 from J; bases not matched to a gene: 6. This CDR3 has 12 amino acids.

This clonotype was detected many times. The J gene is TRBJ1-2, the V gene TRBV14, with D unresolved. CDR1 is SGHDN and CDR2 is FVKESK in the germline V gene. V gave up 0 bases and J gave up 3 bases, with 8 bases separating them. This CDR3 contains 14 residues. The CDR3 coding sequence is TGTGCCAGCAGCCAAGATCGGGTTTACTATGGCTACACCTTC. It encodes CASSQDRVYYGYTF.

In this sample, this clonotype turned up a few times. This chain uses TRBV19 with TRBJ1-6; TRBD1 matches 9 bases. CDR1 is LNHDA and CDR2 is SQIVND in the germline V gene (reference sequence). The V segment lost 3 bases and the J segment 0 bases; nucleotides outside the gene matches: 3. The CDR3 loop spans 17 amino acids. The CDR3: CASSITGGVSYNSPLHF. DNA for the CDR3: TGTGCCAGTAGTATTACAGGGGGCGTCTCCTATAATTCACCCCTCCACTTT.

This chain uses TRBV25-1 with TRBJ1-1; D is unresolved. Germline values: CDR1 MGHDK, CDR2 SYGVNS. CDR3 length: 12 amino acids. Trimming took 5 bases from V and 12 from J, leaving 16 bases between them. CDR3 loop: CASSLSSRGTFF. As DNA, the CDR3 is TGTGCCAGCAGTTTATCTTCACGCGGGACTTTCTTT.

V gene TRBV12-5 combines with J gene TRBJ1-2; 8 nucleotides line up with TRBD1. The CDR3 totals 14 residues. CDR1 and CDR2 from the germline V gene are LGHNT and FRNRAP. The CDR3 DNA sequence: TGTGCCAGCAGTGGGACAGGATCAGATGGTGGCTACACCTTC. Translating it yields CASSGTGSDGGYTF.

The V gene is TRBV25-1, the J gene TRBJ1-4, with TRBD1 identical over 7 bases. This CDR3 is built from 16 residues. Germline-derived CDR1 and CDR2 are MGHDK and SYGVNS. V lost 2 bases to trimming and J lost 8 bases; unmatched junction nucleotides: 11. The CDR3: CASSEHRDSPGEKLFF. The CDR3 nucleotides read TGTGCCAGCAGTGAACACCGGGACAGCCCGGGGGAAAAACTGTTTTTT. The variable domain in full, with the rest retrieved from reference TRBV25-1 and TRBJ1-4, is EADIYQTPRYLVIGTGKKITLECSQTMGHDKMYWYQQDPGMELHLIHYSYGVNSTEKGDLSSESTVSRIRTEHFPLTLESARPSHTSQYLCASSEHRDSPGEKLFFGSGTQLSVL.

This clonotype was detected a few times. Written as DNA, the CDR3 is TGTGCCAGCAGCTCGACCGAGCAAATAAATCAGCCCCAGCATTTT. Its translation is CASSSTEQINQPQHF. The chain couples TRBV7-9 to TRBJ1-5; unclear D gene. This CDR3 has 15 amino acids. Germline values: CDR1 SEHNR, CDR2 FQNEAQ (reference sequence). Trimming shortened V by 4 bases and J by 4 bases, and 14 bases separated the two germline ends.